The 25 T cell receptor beta chains below were found in one sample sequenced in a study of tumor-infiltrating lymphocytes in primary liver carcinoma. TCR beta cDNA came from roughly 0.45 ug total RNA, primed with a constant-region primer. Amplification in three nested multiplex PCR rounds with slightly modified ARM-PCR gave rise to TCR beta libraries. The two initial PCR rounds, roughly 9 cycles each, used TRBV1-TRBV30 forward and C-beta reverse primers. TCRdb independently ran MiXCR on the multiplex PCR reads; one entry per CDR3 protein. Among about 200,000 distinct CDR3 sequences, less than 70% were seen once, and the ten largest hold around 7.1%. The blood RNA (from unsorted whole blood) was obtained, and germline DNA was also extracted. The sample consisted of peripheral blood. The receptors here all came from a woman in her sixties or seventies with primary liver carcinoma and hepatitis B virus infection.

This clonotype was recorded at least ten times. The genes are TRBV12-3 or TRBV12-4 and TRBJ2-1, with unresolved D. CDR3 size: 18 residues. V was trimmed by 2 bases and J by 5 bases, leaving 22 bases between them. The CDR3 loop is CASSLFPPLLLKHNEQFF. The CDR3 DNA follows: TGTGCCAGCAGTTTATTCCCTCCCCTCCTACTCAAACACAATGAGCAGTTCTTC.

Worth noting for this clonotype: A read error may produce the germline difference seen at one junction end. V and J are TRBV7-8 and TRBJ2-2, with a weak D call TRBD2 (5 bases). CDR3 length: 13 residues. The germline V gene has CDR1 SGHVS and CDR2 FQNEAQ. The CDR3 nucleotides read TGTGCCACAGAAACAGCGAACACCGGGGAGCTGTCTTTT. This encodes CATETANTGELSF.

A single count supports this clonotype. It is unclear where the CDR3 begins or ends on the DNA, so no DNA is shown, and the CDR3 is as TCRdb lists it. The rearrangement uses TRBV11-2 and TRBJ2-1; TRBD2, the D gene given by the table, was not confirmed from the DNA. Germline loops: CDR1 SGHAT, CDR2 FQNNGV. The CDR3 length equals 13 residues, ends included. The CDR3 protein is CASSWASGAEQLF.

This clonotype was picked up a small number of times. CDR3 residues: CASGTSPTGAVYGYTF. The CDR3 DNA reads as TGTGCCAGCGGAACGTCGCCCACAGGGGCGGTATATGGCTACACCTTC. The chain carries TRBV6-5 and TRBJ1-2, with TRBD1 matching over 7 bases. Per germline, CDR1 MNHEY and CDR2 SVGAGI. V was clipped by 8 bases and J by 5 bases; unmatched bases: 17. The CDR3 is made up of 16 amino acids.

The chain combines TRBV11-2 with TRBJ2-5; tentative D call: TRBD2 (6 bases). This CDR3 is 17 amino acids long. Looked up from germline, CDR1 is SGHAT and CDR2 is FQNNGV. V lost 3 bases to trimming and J lost 0 bases, with 17 bases between them. DNA of the CDR3: TGTGCCAGCAGCTTGCGGAGTGGCGGGATGTACCAAGAGACCCAGTACTTC. Its protein product is CASSLRSGGMYQETQYF.

Comments on this clonotype: This may come from a read error, since a much larger clone is one base off. The chain uses TRBV6-1 and TRBJ2-1, with no clear D. The germline CDR1 and CDR2 sequences are MNHNS and SASEGT. CDR3 size: 14 residues. The CDR3 sequence is CASSESRVYNEHFF. The CDR3 DNA follows: TGTGCCAGCAGTGAATCCCGAGTATACAATGAGCACTTCTTC.

This clonotype was seen only a few times. The chain employs TRBV7-9 and TRBJ2-7; D possibly corresponds to TRBD1 (6 bases). CDR1 and CDR2 (germline): SEHNR, FQNEAQ (reference sequence). This CDR3 is 13 amino acids long. The V gene lost 7 bases and the J gene lost 5 bases, with 15 bases spanning the gap. This CDR3 is CASTSFDRNEQYF. The CDR3 nucleotides read TGTGCCAGCACCTCCTTCGACAGGAACGAGCAGTACTTC. Variable domain in full (rest from reference TRBV7-9 and TRBJ2-7): DTGVSQNPRHKITKRGQNVTFRCDPISEHNRLYWYRQTLGQGPEFLTYFQNEAQLEKSRLLSDRFSAERPKGSFSTLEIQRTEQGDSAMYLCASTSFDRNEQYFGPGTRLTVT.

This clonotype was observed at least ten times. This chain uses TRBV5-5 with TRBJ2-5; 8 bases line up with TRBD1. The CDR3 is made up of 14 amino acids. Germline CDR1 is SGHKS and CDR2 is YYEKEE (reference sequence). After removal of 4 bases from V and 2 bases from J, the junction contained 4 bases not matched to a gene. Written as DNA, the CDR3 is TGTGCCAGCAGCGGGGGACAGGCACAAGAGACCCAGTACTTC. It encodes CASSGGQAQETQYF.

As concerns this clonotype: A much larger clone lies a single base off, so this may be a read error. The chain carries TRBV6-5 and TRBJ1-1, with 7 bases fitting TRBD1. Germline V gives CDR1 MNHEY, CDR2 SVGAGI. This CDR3 spans 15 amino acids. The CDR3 nucleotides read TGTGCCAGCAGTTTACAGGGGTTGGGGAACACTGAAACTTTCTTT. The encoded protein is CASSLQGLGNTETFF.

On this clonotype itself: The junction departs from the called germline gene at one end, perhaps through a read error. The chain combines TRBV11-2 with TRBJ2-1, with 11 bases fitting TRBD2. The CDR3 extends over 17 amino acids. Per the germline V gene, CDR1 is SGHAT and CDR2 is FQNNGV. CDR3 in amino acids: CVSSPQGRLAGGSEQFF. The CDR3 DNA follows: TGTGTCAGCAGCCCACAAGGGAGGCTAGCGGGAGGAAGTGAGCAGTTCTTC.

Details on this clonotype: This CDR3 is missing its conserved last phenylalanine or tryptophan, likely due to a read error. J is TRBJ1-1 and V is TRBV6-5; D possibly corresponds to TRBD1 (5 bases). The CDR3 covers 15 residues. Germline V CDR1 and CDR2: MNHEY, SVGAGI. CDR3 nucleotides: TGTGCCAGCAGTACTCAGGGACGGCAGAACATTGAAGCTTTCATT. Translating gives CASSTQGRQNIEAFI.

Points on this clonotype: Here the CDR3 omits its conserved ending phenylalanine or tryptophan, so a read error is the likely source. CDR3 sequence reads: CASNLVQGSGEQFY. CDR3 sequence (DNA): TGTGCCAGCAACTTGGTGCAGGGTTCCGGTGAGCAGTTCTAC. The chain combines TRBV11-2 with TRBJ2-1, with D possibly matching TRBD1 (5 bases). Germline CDR1 and CDR2: SGHAT and FQNNGV. The CDR3 extends over 14 amino acids. The V and J ends lost 7 bases and 9 bases respectively, with 19 bases between them.

This clonotype was found once. The junction shows a germline mismatch at one end, possibly a read error. The J gene is TRBJ1-6, the V gene TRBV18; no clear D gene. This CDR3 spans 14 amino acids. Germline CDR1 reads KGHSH; CDR2 reads LQKENI. This chain's CDR3 is CASSPQRIDSTLHF. The CDR3 DNA sequence: TGTGCCAGCTCACCGCAACGGATCGATTCAACCCTCCACTTT.

The chain links TRBV5-1 to TRBJ2-7; 8 nucleotides match TRBD1. This CDR3 is built from 14 residues. Germline V gives CDR1 SGHRS, CDR2 YFSETQ. Trimming took 4 bases from V and 7 from J; bases not matched to a gene: 10. CDR3 DNA sequence: TGCGCCAGCAGCGCGGGACAGGCTGATAGGGAGCAGTACTTC. Translating it yields CASSAGQADREQYF.

The chain links TRBV4-1 to TRBJ2-2; 7 nucleotides line up with TRBD2. The CDR3 has 17 residues. V shed 5 bases, J shed 2 bases, and the junction held 11 bases outside the gene matches. Germline loops: CDR1 MGHRA, CDR2 YSYEKL. The CDR3 coding sequence is TGCGCCAGCAGCTACACTCCCCTAGCGGACAACACCGGGGAGCTGTTTTTT. Translated, it gives CASSYTPLADNTGELFF.

This clonotype has at least ten counts. The chain has TRBV11-3 and TRBJ2-4; a weak D match, TRBD2 (6 bases). The germline CDR1 and CDR2 sequences are SGHNT and YENEEA. The CDR3 has 14 amino acids. V dropped 6 bases and J dropped 2 bases, with 11 bases sitting between them. This CDR3 is CASSPGRSKNIQYF. CDR3 coding DNA: TGTGCCAGCAGTCCGGGGAGGTCCAAAAACATTCAGTACTTC.

At least ten counts were recorded for this clonotype. This may arise from a read error, as a much more abundant clone is one base away. The rearrangement joins TRBV11-2 to TRBJ2-1, with D perhaps TRBD1 or TRBD2 (5 bases each). The CDR3 is 16 amino acids. V was pared by 8 bases and J by 0 bases, with 17 bases between. The germline CDR1 and CDR2 sequences are SGHAT and FQNNGV. The CDR3 loop reads CASGLLSGPSYNEQFF. The CDR3 bases are TGTGCCAGCGGCCTTCTTTCGGGACCCTCCTACAATGAGCAGTTCTTC.

V is TRBV7-3 and J is TRBJ2-2; 12 bases match TRBD2. This CDR3 contains 14 residues. The V gene's germline CDR1 is SGHTA and CDR2 FQGTGA. Trimming at V came to 6 bases and at J to 7 bases, leaving 3 bases not matched to a gene. Here the CDR3 reads CASRRTSGVGELFF. The CDR3 nucleotides are TGTGCCAGCAGGCGGACTAGCGGGGTCGGGGAGCTGTTTTTT. Supplemented by reference TRBV7-3 and TRBJ2-2, the full variable domain reads GAGVSQTPSNKVTEKGKYVELRCDPISGHTALYWYRQSLGQGPEFLIYFQGTGAADDSGLPNDRFFAVRPEGSVSTLKIQRTERGDSAVYLCASRRTSGVGELFFGEGSRLTVL.

V gene TRBV6-5 combines with J gene TRBJ2-7; perhaps D is TRBD1 or TRBD2 (7 bases each). V was pared by 8 bases and J by 6 bases, with 17 bases between. CDR3 length: 13 residues. Germline V gives CDR1 MNHEY, CDR2 SVGAGI. This CDR3 reads CASRGGQTSEQYF. As DNA, the CDR3 is TGTGCCAGCCGCGGGGGACAGACAAGCGAGCAGTACTTC.

Details on this clonotype: This may come from a read error, since a much larger clone is one base off. The chain employs TRBV7-9 and TRBJ2-3; TRBD2 matches 8 bases. This CDR3 is built from 15 residues. Germline CDR1 reads SEHNR; CDR2 reads FQNEAQ (reference sequence). This CDR3 reads CASNLRSGSADTQYF. The DNA of the CDR3 is TGTGCCAGCAACTTACGGAGCGGGAGTGCTGATACGCAGTATTTT.

This clonotype was observed many times. CDR3 DNA sequence: TGTGCCAGCGCCGGGACCCACCCGAACACTGAAGCTTTCTTT. It yields the protein CASAGTHPNTEAFF. This chain joins TRBV6-5 and TRBJ1-1; maybe TRBD1 (5 bases). The V and J ends lost 8 bases and 1 base respectively, with 14 bases between them. This CDR3 has 14 residues. The germline V gene encodes CDR1 MNHEY and CDR2 SVGAGI.

This clonotype was observed a handful of times. V and J are TRBV29-1 and TRBJ2-6; TRBD1 is a possible D gene (6 bases). CDR3 length: 16 amino acids. Germline V gene data show CDR1 as SQVTM and CDR2 as ANQGSEA. With 0 bases removed from V and 2 bases from J, the gap between germline ends came to 11 bases. This CDR3 reads CSVEDRTATGANVLTF. The CDR3 bases are TGCAGCGTTGAAGATAGGACAGCGACTGGGGCCAACGTCCTGACTTTC.

For this clonotype: A single base separates this from a much larger clone, so it may be a read error. V usage is TRBV30 and J usage is TRBJ2-3; D is uncertain. From germline, CDR1 is GTSNPN and CDR2 SVGIG (reference sequence). The CDR3 spans 11 residues. CDR3 region: CVWSVRDTQYF. The DNA of the CDR3 is TGTGTCTGGAGTGTAAGAGATACGCAGTATTTT.

As concerns this clonotype: A junction end diverges from the germline sequence, so it may reflect a read error. The chain couples TRBV11-3 to TRBJ2-3; D is undetermined. CDR1 and CDR2 (germline): SGHNT, YENEEA. This CDR3 region has 14 residues. CDR3 sequence (DNA): TGTGCCAGCAGCTTAGACGTGGGTAAGGATACGCGGTATTTT. Translating it yields CASSLDVGKDTRYF.

Note on this clonotype: At one boundary the junction diverges from the germline segment, which might be a read error. The chain is built from TRBV6-1 and TRBJ2-1; tentatively, D is TRBD2 (6 bases). CDR1 MNHNS and CDR2 SASEGT come from the germline V gene. The CDR3 spans 15 residues. The CDR3 spells CASSELASTYNEQLF. In nucleotides, the CDR3 is TGTGCCAGCAGTGAACTAGCGTCCACCTACAATGAGCAGCTCTTC.